These 5 T cell receptor beta chains share one sample of origin, sequenced in a study of Graves' ophthalmopathy and Graves' hyperthyroidism. RNA served as the template for amplifying TCR beta CDR3 regions. Second-round multiplex PCR came after first-round RT-PCR with HTBI primers. TCRdb used MiXCR to reprocess the multiplex PCR reads, holding one entry per CDR3 protein. The sample holds 500,000 to 600,000 distinct CDR3 sequences, under 45% seen once. The sequenced sample consisted of peripheral blood or thyroid tissue (not recorded which). The origin of the receptors is an adult man with Graves' hyperthyroidism.

The V gene is TRBV29-1, the J gene TRBJ1-1; TRBD1 matches 7 bases. The CDR3 runs 22 residues. CDR1 is SQVTM, CDR2 ANQGSEA, per germline. The V gene end was trimmed by 4 bases and the J gene end by 1 base; junction bases not matched to a gene: 30. This CDR3 is CSVAGTEETYRQGRIPNTEAFF. CDR3 nucleotide sequence: TGCAGCGTTGCAGGGACAGAGGAGACCTACCGACAGGGAAGGATCCCGAACACTGAAGCTTTCTTT.

This clonotype appeared many times. The V call is TRBV20-1, the J call TRBJ2-7; 10 positions agree with TRBD1. The CDR3 covers 14 residues. Trimming took 2 bases from V and 7 from J; bases not matched to a gene: 8. CDR1 is DFQATT, CDR2 SNEGSKA, per germline (reference sequence). CDR3 DNA sequence: TGCAGTGCTAGAAATAGACAGGGGGCGGAGGAGCAGTACTTC. Translation gives CSARNRQGAEEQYF.

This clonotype was detected many times. The chain recombines TRBV5-1 with TRBJ1-2; 7 bases align to TRBD1. Germline-derived CDR1 and CDR2 are SGHRS and YFSETQ. The CDR3 has 15 residues. V gave up 0 bases and J gave up 4 bases; unmatched junction bases: 6. CDR3 in amino acids: CASSLARDRIYGYTF. Written as DNA, the CDR3 is TGCGCCAGCAGCTTGGCCCGGGACAGAATCTATGGCTACACCTTC.

In its sample, this clonotype was seen a few times. The chain has TRBV2 and TRBJ2-3, with TRBD2 matching 8 bases. The CDR3 has 15 amino acids. V was clipped by 1 base and J by 6 bases; unmatched bases: 6. In germline, CDR1 is SNHLY, CDR2 FYNNEI. The CDR3 protein is CASSEGTSLSDTQYF. CDR3 sequence (DNA): TGTGCCAGCAGTGAAGGGACTAGCCTCTCGGATACGCAGTATTTT.

This clonotype was observed at least ten times. The V gene is TRBV19, the J gene TRBJ1-1, with D uncertain. CDR1 LNHDA and CDR2 SQIVND come from the germline V gene (reference sequence). Trimming pared 5 bases from V and 1 base from J, leaving 8 bases between. The CDR3 is 13 residues long. Written as DNA, the CDR3 is TGTGCCAGTAGTTCACACCCGAACACTGAAGCTTTCTTT. Its protein is CASSSHPNTEAFF.